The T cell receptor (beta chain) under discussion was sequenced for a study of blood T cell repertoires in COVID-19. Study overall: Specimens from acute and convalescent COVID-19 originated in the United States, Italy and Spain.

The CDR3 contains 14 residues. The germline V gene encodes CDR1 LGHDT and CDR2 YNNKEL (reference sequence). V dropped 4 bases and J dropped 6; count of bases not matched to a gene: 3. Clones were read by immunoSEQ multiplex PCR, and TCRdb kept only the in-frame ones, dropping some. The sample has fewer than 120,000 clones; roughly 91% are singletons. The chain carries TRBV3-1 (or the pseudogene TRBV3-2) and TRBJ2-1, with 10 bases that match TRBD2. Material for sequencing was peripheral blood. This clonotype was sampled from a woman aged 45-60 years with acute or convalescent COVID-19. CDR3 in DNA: TGTGCCAGCAGCCGGGCTAGCGGGAGCAATGAGCAGTTCTTC. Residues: CASSRASGSNEQFF.